The 6 T cell receptor beta chains in this list originate from one sample, sequenced in a study of Graves' ophthalmopathy and Graves' hyperthyroidism. Beta-chain TCR CDR3 regions were amplified from RNA transcripts. RT-PCR in the first round used HTBI primers; a second-round multiplex PCR followed. In TCRdb, the multiplex PCR reads were re-called with MiXCR into one record per CDR3 protein. The sample consists of around 470,000 distinct CDR3 sequences, under 15% of them appearing once. Sequencing was done on a sample of blood. The receptors derive from a woman under 40 with Graves' ophthalmopathy.

The V gene is TRBV24-1, the J gene TRBJ2-5; weak D call: TRBD2 (6 bases). The CDR3 consists of 15 residues. V was shortened by 0 bases and J by 5 bases, with 12 bases between the two germline ends. CDR1 KGHDR and CDR2 SFDVKD come from the germline V gene. The CDR3 region has the DNA TGTGCCACCAGTGATTTGGGGCGGGGTCGGGAGACCCAGTACTTC. It translates to CATSDLGRGRETQYF.

This clonotype was detected a few times. The V and J genes are TRBV3-1 and TRBJ2-5; D not certain. Trimming shortened V by 5 bases and J by 7 bases, and 8 bases separated the two germline ends. The CDR3 consists of 11 residues. Germline CDR1 and CDR2: LGHDT and YNNKEL (reference sequence). The CDR3 sequence: CASSDVGTQYF. For the CDR3, the DNA is TGTGCCAGCAGCGACGTAGGGACCCAGTACTTC.

The chain links TRBV30 to TRBJ1-1; weak D call: TRBD1 (6 bases). Trimming cost V 5 bases and J 8 bases, with 18 bases left between them. This CDR3 has 13 amino acids. From germline, CDR1 is GTSNPN and CDR2 SVGIG (reference sequence). This CDR3 reads CAWSTDLGQEAFF. In DNA, the CDR3 is TGTGCCTGGTCAACCGACCTGGGACAAGAAGCTTTCTTT.

This clonotype was detected many times. The rearrangement links TRBV27 to TRBJ2-7; a possible D gene is TRBD1 (6 bases). This CDR3 comprises 14 residues. With 3 bases removed from V and 3 bases from J, the gap between germline ends came to 12 bases. Germline CDR1 MNHEY, CDR2 SMNVEV (reference sequence). Here the CDR3 reads CASSFLPDSYEQYF. Written as DNA, the CDR3 is TGTGCCAGCAGTTTCTTACCGGACAGCTACGAGCAGTACTTC.

This clonotype was recorded at least ten times. The chain couples TRBV6-1 to TRBJ2-5, with 7 nucleotides matching TRBD2. Germline V gene data show CDR1 as MNHNS and CDR2 as SASEGT. Trimming at V came to 2 bases and at J to 5 bases, leaving 11 bases not matched to a gene. The CDR3 loop spans 16 amino acids. Here the CDR3 reads CASSEYLAEGRETQYF. CDR3 nucleotide sequence: TGTGCCAGCAGTGAATATCTAGCGGAGGGGCGGGAGACCCAGTACTTC.

This clonotype was found many times. V and J are TRBV28 and TRBJ2-5; no clear D. The CDR3 extends over 14 amino acids. Germline-derived CDR1 and CDR2 are MDHEN and SYDVKM. Trimming pared 5 bases from V and 4 bases from J, leaving 14 bases between. CDR3 residues: CASSLTSSGETQYF. The CDR3 bases are TGTGCCAGCAGTCTGACGAGTTCGGGAGAGACCCAGTACTTC.